One sample yielded the 12 T cell receptor beta chains listed below, sequenced in a study of T cells after posttransplantation cyclophosphamide. Only in-frame clones appear in the TCRdb table, and some are missing; sequencing was by immunoSEQ multiplex PCR. The sample lists more than 60,000 clones; 80% to 95% were seen once. Sequencing was performed on PBMCs. The receptors were sampled from a woman aged 25 to 39 in good health and a related stem cell transplant donor.

The chain combines TRBV7-9 with TRBJ1-3, with D perhaps matching TRBD1 (5 bases). CDR3 length: 16 amino acids. V was trimmed by 1 base and J by 0 bases, leaving 10 bases between them. Per germline, CDR1 SEHNR and CDR2 FQNEAQ (reference sequence). CDR3 residues: CASSLGDDSSGNTIYF. The CDR3 region has the DNA TGTGCCAGCAGCTTAGGGGACGACAGCTCTGGAAACACCATATATTTT.

CDR3 loop: CASSPGTANEKLFF. The DNA for the CDR3 is TGCGCCAGCAGCCCCGGGACGGCTAATGAAAAACTGTTTTTT. The chain combines TRBV5-1 with TRBJ1-4; the D gene is possibly TRBD1 (5 bases). V was clipped by 4 bases and J by 3 bases, with 10 bases between them. Germline loops: CDR1 SGHRS, CDR2 YFSETQ. The CDR3 sequence is 14 residues long.

This chain connects TRBV4-1 to TRBJ1-2; the match to TRBD1 covers 7 bases. Germline values: CDR1 MGHRA, CDR2 YSYEKL. With V trimmed by 4 bases and J by 4 bases, 9 bases remained unmatched. This CDR3 has 15 residues. The CDR3 region is CASSLLTGAVYGYTF. CDR3 DNA: TGCGCCAGCAGCCTCCTAACAGGGGCGGTCTATGGCTACACCTTC.

The chain links TRBV9 to TRBJ2-3, with TRBD2 matching over 8 bases. This CDR3 spans 15 amino acids. V was pared by 2 bases and J by 3 bases, with 5 bases of the junction left unmatched. Germline assignment: CDR1 SGDLS and CDR2 YYNGEE. The chain's CDR3 is CASSVDSGATDTQYF. The CDR3 DNA reads TGTGCCAGCAGCGTGGATAGCGGGGCTACAGATACGCAGTATTTT.

V and J are TRBV27 and TRBJ2-3; TRBD2 agrees at 11 bases. The germline V gene has CDR1 MNHEY and CDR2 SMNVEV (reference sequence). This CDR3 region has 16 residues. The V and J ends lost 2 bases and 2 bases, in that order; junction bases with no gene match: 3. Here the CDR3 DNA reads TGTGCCAGCAGTTTAGCTAGCGGGGGGCCCACAGATACGCAGTATTTT. Translated: CASSLASGGPTDTQYF.

In its sample, this clone was seen a few times. The CDR3: CASSLAGVTTDTQYF. CDR3 sequence (DNA): TGTGCCAGCAGTCTAGCGGGGGTGACCACAGATACGCAGTATTTT. The chain has TRBV27 and TRBJ2-3; the match to TRBD2 covers 10 bases. The CDR3 has 15 residues. CDR1 MNHEY and CDR2 SMNVEV come from the germline V gene (reference sequence). The V and J ends lost 5 bases and 2 bases, in that order; junction bases with no gene match: 4.

The rearrangement uses TRBV5-1 and TRBJ1-2; 7 nucleotides match TRBD1. CDR1 is SGHRS, CDR2 YFSETQ, per germline. The V gene end was trimmed by 2 bases and the J gene end by 3 bases; junction bases not matched to a gene: 4. The CDR3 is 14 amino acids. CDR3 loop: CASSFFDRDYGYTF. CDR3 bases: TGCGCCAGCAGCTTTTTCGACAGGGACTATGGCTACACCTTC.

The rearrangement joins TRBV29-1 to TRBJ1-1; D is possibly TRBD1 (5 bases). The V end was cut by 0 bases, the J end by 6 bases, with 11 bases between. The CDR3 covers 13 residues. Germline CDR1 SQVTM, CDR2 ANQGSEA. The CDR3 nucleotides read TGCAGCGTTGAAGAGGGGGGGTCGTCTGAAGCTTTCTTT. Amino acid sequence: CSVEEGGSSEAFF.

The CDR3, as DNA: TGTGCCAGCAGCGCTGGACAATTCTCTGGAAACACCATATATTTT. It specifies CASSAGQFSGNTIYF. The chain has TRBV7-3 and TRBJ1-3; weak D call: TRBD1 (5 bases). Looked up from germline, CDR1 is SGHTA and CDR2 is FQGTGA. The V end was cut by 5 bases, the J end by 0 bases, with 11 bases between. This CDR3 is 15 amino acids long.

Only one count was recorded for this clone. As DNA, the CDR3 is TGTGCCAGTAGTGCCGGGACTAGCGGAGAGACCCAGTACTTC. Its translation: CASSAGTSGETQYF. The gene calls are TRBV19 and TRBJ2-5; 11 nucleotides align to TRBD2. Germline lookup yields CDR1 LNHDA and CDR2 SQIVND (reference sequence). V was clipped by 5 bases and J by 4 bases; unmatched bases: 3. CDR3 length: 14 amino acids.

The chain has TRBV25-1 and TRBJ1-1; 11 nucleotides match TRBD1. The CDR3 is 17 amino acids. V was clipped by 4 bases and J by 1 base; unmatched bases: 8. Germline V lookup: CDR1 MGHDK, CDR2 SYGVNS. CDR3 nucleotide sequence: TGTGCCAGCAGTGCGGTCCGAGGACAGGGGGCGAACACTGAAGCTTTCTTT. Translation gives CASSAVRGQGANTEAFF.

This clone appeared once. The V and J genes are TRBV9 and TRBJ2-1; TRBD2 matches at 10 bases. The CDR3 totals 17 residues. V was pared by 5 bases and J by 5 bases, with 13 bases of the junction left unmatched. Germline V gene data show CDR1 as SGDLS and CDR2 as YYNGEE. The CDR3: CASRLRPGLAQHNEQFF. CDR3 DNA: TGTGCCAGCAGACTACGACCGGGACTAGCGCAACACAATGAGCAGTTCTTC. The variable domain in full, with the rest retrieved from reference TRBV9 and TRBJ2-1, is DSGVTQTPKHLITATGQRVTLRCSPRSGDLSVYWYQQSLDQGLQFLIQYYNGEERAKGNILERFSAQQFPDLHSELNLSSLELGDSALYFCASRLRPGLAQHNEQFFGPGTRLTVL.